The 26 T cell receptor beta chains reported below all come from one sample, sequenced in a study of neoadjuvant anti-PD-1 for oral cavity cancer. The data were produced by immunoSEQ multiplex PCR, yet TCRdb's version contains in-frame clones alone and is incomplete. The profile shows under 85,000 clones, roughly 80% of them singletons. The sequencing here drew on PBMCs, taken before nivolumab (anti-PD-1) treatment. The receptors were gathered from a person between 35 and 79 years old with oral cavity squamous cell carcinoma.

The chain has TRBV30 and TRBJ2-1, with D possibly called TRBD1 or TRBD2 (7 bases each). This CDR3 is 14 amino acids long. Germline-derived CDR1 and CDR2 are GTSNPN and SVGIG (reference sequence). V dropped 4 bases and J dropped 5 bases, with 15 bases sitting between them. CDR3 DNA: TGTGCCTGGAAGGGGAGGGGGCGGCACAATGAGCAGTTCTTC. This encodes CAWKGRGRHNEQFF.

V gene TRBV7-2 combines with J gene TRBJ2-4, with D uncertain. Germline CDR1 SGHTA, CDR2 FQGNSA. Between the trimmed V and J ends, which lost 5 bases and 1 base, there was a span of 9 bases. The CDR3 loop spans 14 amino acids. The CDR3 reads CASSQQDAKNIQYF. In DNA, the CDR3 is TGTGCCAGCAGCCAGCAGGATGCCAAAAACATTCAGTACTTC.

The genes are TRBV6-5 and TRBJ2-3; no definite D call. CDR1 is MNHEY, CDR2 SVGAGI, per germline. Trimming shortened V by 5 bases and J by 2 bases, and 5 bases separated the two germline ends. CDR3 length: 12 residues. The CDR3 here is CASSTTTDTQYF. DNA of the CDR3: TGTGCCAGCAGTACGACCACAGATACGCAGTATTTT.

This clone showed up just a few times. V and J are TRBV5-1 and TRBJ1-1; the D gene is possibly TRBD1 (6 bases). With 4 bases removed from V and 6 bases from J, the gap between germline ends came to 19 bases. The CDR3 consists of 15 residues. CDR1 is SGHRS, CDR2 YFSETQ, per germline. The CDR3 bases are TGCGCCAGCAGCCTTGCCCAACAGGGTTGGTCTGAAGCTTTCTTT. This translates into CASSLAQQGWSEAFF. The variable domain in full, completed from reference TRBV5-1 and TRBJ1-1, reads KAGVTQTPRYLIKTRGQQVTLSCSPISGHRSVSWYQQTPGQGLQFLFEYFSETQRNKGNFPGRFSGRQFSNSRSEMNVSTLELGDSALYLCASSLAQQGWSEAFFGQGTRLTVV.

The rearrangement joins TRBV2 to TRBJ2-5; either TRBD1 or TRBD2 may fit D (5 bases each). The CDR3 is made up of 13 amino acids. The germline V gene has CDR1 SNHLY and CDR2 FYNNEI. The V end was cut by 6 bases, the J end by 8 bases, with 16 bases between. CDR3 bases: TGTGCCAGCAGCGGGGACGCCCCAGGTACCCAGTACTTC. This encodes CASSGDAPGTQYF.

The chain couples TRBV15 to TRBJ2-1; D may be TRBD2 (6 bases). This CDR3 has 17 residues. Trimming removed 1 base from V and 7 bases from J, with 20 bases in between. The germline gives CDR1 LNHNV, CDR2 YYDKDF (reference sequence). CDR3 DNA sequence: TGTGCCACCAGCAGAGCAATCTTAGCGGTTGGGAGTAATGAGCAGTTCTTC. Protein: CATSRAILAVGSNEQFF. The variable domain in full, with the rest retrieved from reference TRBV15 and TRBJ2-1, is DAMVIQNPRYQVTQFGKPVTLSCSQTLNHNVMYWYQQKSSQAPKLLFHYYDKDFNNEADTPDNFQSRRPNTSFCFLDIRSPGLGDTAMYLCATSRAILAVGSNEQFFGPGTRLTVL.

This CDR3 reads CASSWGSGRSPEQFF. For the CDR3, the DNA is TGCGCCAGCAGCTGGGGTAGCGGGAGGTCCCCTGAGCAGTTCTTC. The rearrangement joins TRBV5-1 to TRBJ2-1; 10 bases are shared with TRBD2. The germline V gene has CDR1 SGHRS and CDR2 YFSETQ. V lost 3 bases and J lost 9; bases outside the gene matches: 9. The CDR3 covers 15 residues. The full variable domain, its missing parts supplied by reference TRBV5-1 and TRBJ2-1, is KAGVTQTPRYLIKTRGQQVTLSCSPISGHRSVSWYQQTPGQGLQFLFEYFSETQRNKGNFPGRFSGRQFSNSRSEMNVSTLELGDSALYLCASSWGSGRSPEQFFGPGTRLTVL.

The rearrangement uses TRBV30 and TRBJ2-2; 7 bases align to TRBD2. This CDR3 has 14 residues. V lost 1 base, J lost 5 bases, and 4 bases stayed unmatched. CDR1 is GTSNPN and CDR2 is SVGIG in the germline V gene (reference sequence). CDR3 in amino acids: CAWSGLAGTGELFF. The DNA for the CDR3 is TGTGCCTGGAGTGGACTAGCAGGGACCGGGGAGCTGTTTTTT.

The chain recombines TRBV6-1 with TRBJ1-1; 8 nucleotides line up with TRBD1. Germline CDR1 reads MNHNS; CDR2 reads SASEGT. With 6 bases clipped from V and 7 bases from J, the junction kept 10 bases outside the gene matches. The CDR3 is made up of 14 amino acids. The CDR3 reads CASSPMTGAGEAFF. The CDR3 nucleotides are TGTGCCAGCAGCCCAATGACAGGGGCGGGTGAAGCTTTCTTT.

The chain uses TRBV2 and TRBJ1-4; D unclear. V lost 5 bases to trimming and J lost 5 bases, with 3 bases between them. Germline V lookup: CDR1 SNHLY, CDR2 FYNNEI. CDR3 length equals 11 residues. The CDR3 nucleotides are TGTGCCAGCAGTTACAATGAAAAACTGTTTTTT. As protein: CASSYNEKLFF.

CDR3 sequence (DNA): TGTGCCAGCACCACCGACCCCCGACAGGGACGGAGTGAAAAACTGTTTTTT. The encoded protein is CASTTDPRQGRSEKLFF. The chain uses TRBV27 and TRBJ1-4; TRBD1 matches at 7 bases. V lost 7 bases and J lost 7; bases outside the gene matches: 18. The CDR3 is 17 residues long. Germline CDR1 MNHEY, CDR2 SMNVEV (reference sequence).

This sequence joins TRBV7-3 and TRBJ2-1; D unclear. Germline V gives CDR1 SGHTA, CDR2 FQGTGA. Trimming cost V 5 bases and J 0 bases, with 11 bases left between them. The CDR3 sequence is 15 residues long. The CDR3 DNA is TGTGCCAGCAGCCTCGACACTTTCTCCTACAATGAGCAGTTCTTC. Protein sequence: CASSLDTFSYNEQFF.

The chain couples TRBV2 to TRBJ1-4; 8 nucleotides line up with TRBD1. The CDR3 has 13 residues. CDR1 and CDR2 (germline): SNHLY, FYNNEI. The junction had 4 bases not matched to a gene; V was cut back by 6 bases and J by 7 bases. CDR3 loop: CASRGDRSEKLFF. DNA for the CDR3: TGTGCCAGCAGAGGGGACAGGTCTGAAAAACTGTTTTTT.

In this sample, this clone turned up a few times. The rearrangement links TRBV2 to TRBJ1-3; TRBD1 might be the D (6 bases). The CDR3 is 14 residues long. The V gene lost 2 bases and the J gene lost 2 bases, with 7 bases spanning the gap. Germline CDR1 is SNHLY and CDR2 is FYNNEI. The CDR3 DNA reads TGTGCCAGCAGTGAAAGGACAGCTGGAAACACCATATATTTT. Protein: CASSERTAGNTIYF.

This clone was seen only a few times. The chain uses TRBV29-1 and TRBJ2-2; a weak D match, TRBD1 (6 bases). Germline CDR1 reads SQVTM; CDR2 reads ANQGSEA. V lost 4 bases, J lost 4 bases, and 13 bases lay in between. There are 14 residues in the CDR3. The CDR3 sequence: CSVGDTMGTGELFF. CDR3 bases: TGCAGCGTTGGGGACACCATGGGCACCGGGGAGCTGTTTTTT.

This chain uses TRBV2 with TRBJ1-1; D might be TRBD1 (5 bases). Germline-derived CDR1 and CDR2 are SNHLY and FYNNEI. This CDR3 is 14 amino acids long. Trimming cost V 1 base and J 3 bases, with 9 bases left between them. The CDR3 DNA reads as TGTGCCAGCAGTGAAGAGGGGAGGGACACTGAAGCTTTCTTT. Residues: CASSEEGRDTEAFF.

The chain has TRBV2 and TRBJ2-5; 11 bases agree with TRBD2. Germline V lookup: CDR1 SNHLY, CDR2 FYNNEI. V dropped 10 bases and J dropped 3; count of bases not matched to a gene: 4. The CDR3 has 13 residues. The CDR3 loop is CATPTSGEETQYF. The DNA of the CDR3 is TGTGCCACCCCGACTAGCGGGGAAGAGACCCAGTACTTC. The full variable domain, completed using reference TRBV2 and TRBJ2-5, is EPEVTQTPSHQVTQMGQEVILRCVPISNHLYFYWYRQILGQKVEFLVSFYNNEISEKSEIFDDQFSVERPDGSNFTLKIRSTKLEDSAMYFCATPTSGEETQYFGPGTRLLVL.

This chain uses TRBV25-1 with TRBJ2-3, with 11 bases identical to TRBD2. Germline V gene data show CDR1 as MGHDK and CDR2 as SYGVNS. V was clipped by 4 bases and J by 3 bases; unmatched bases: 3. The CDR3 loop spans 15 amino acids. CDR3 in amino acids: CASSATSGRTDTQYF. CDR3 coding DNA: TGTGCCAGCAGTGCCACTAGCGGGAGAACAGATACGCAGTATTTT.

The chain couples TRBV5-1 to TRBJ1-4; no clear D. The V end lost 4 bases, the J end lost 0 bases, and 13 bases lay between the germline ends. The CDR3 has 16 amino acids. Germline V gene lookup returns CDR1 SGHRS and CDR2 YFSETQ. The CDR3 DNA reads as TGCGCCAGCAGCGCCGGTAGGGCTCCAACTAATGAAAAACTGTTTTTT. Protein product: CASSAGRAPTNEKLFF.

The V call is TRBV10-3, the J call TRBJ2-1, with D possibly TRBD2 on 6 matching bases. V lost 4 bases and J 8 bases, leaving 9 bases between the germline ends. Germline CDR1 ENHRY, CDR2 SYGVKD. This CDR3 spans 12 amino acids. CDR3 DNA sequence: TGTGCCATCAGTGGGCCGGGAGATGAGCAGTTCTTC. Its protein is CAISGPGDEQFF.

About this clone itself: The sample holds other DNA sequences that translate to the same CDR3. V gene TRBV6-5 combines with J gene TRBJ1-2; no definite D call. V lost 3 bases and J 8 bases, leaving 10 bases between the germline ends. The CDR3 has 12 residues. Looked up from germline, CDR1 is MNHEY and CDR2 is SVGAGI. The CDR3 loop is CASSYSGYGYTF. The CDR3 nucleotides are TGTGCCAGCAGTTATTCCGGGTACGGCTACACCTTC.

This chain links TRBV28 with TRBJ2-1; TRBD2 matches 11 bases. V shed 3 bases and J 4 bases; nucleotides not matched to a gene: 8. The germline gives CDR1 MDHEN, CDR2 SYDVKM. The length of the CDR3 is 17 residues. The CDR3, as DNA: TGTGCCAGCAGTTTCGCTGGGACTAGCGGTATTTACAATGAGCAGTTCTTC. Its translation: CASSFAGTSGIYNEQFF.

The chain carries TRBV11-2 and TRBJ1-4; a possible D gene is TRBD1 (6 bases). V was cut by 3 bases and J by 8 bases, with 16 bases left in between. The CDR3 loop spans 15 amino acids. Germline assignment: CDR1 SGHAT and CDR2 FQNNGV. CDR3: CASSFQGGSREKLFF. Here the CDR3 DNA reads TGTGCCAGCAGCTTCCAAGGGGGGAGTAGGGAAAAACTGTTTTTT.

The chain combines TRBV5-1 with TRBJ1-2; D might be TRBD1 (5 bases). The CDR3 totals 16 residues. The V gene lost 5 bases and the J gene lost 6 bases, with 23 bases spanning the gap. CDR1 and CDR2 from the germline V gene are SGHRS and YFSETQ. The CDR3 DNA follows: TGCGCCAGCAGTCAAACTCCCCTGGCGGGGGAGAATGGCTACACCTTC. Translating it yields CASSQTPLAGENGYTF.

The chain has TRBV13 and TRBJ2-7; maybe TRBD1 (8 bases). Between the trimmed V and J ends, which lost 0 bases and 7 bases, there was a span of 13 bases. The CDR3 covers 14 residues. Germline V CDR1 and CDR2: PRHDT, FYEKMQ (reference sequence). CDR3 sequence (DNA): TGTGCCAGCAGCTTAGGACAGGGGGGGCGGGAGCAGTACTTC. It encodes CASSLGQGGREQYF.

The V gene is TRBV7-8, the J gene TRBJ2-5; 11 bases map to TRBD1. The germline CDR1 and CDR2 sequences are SGHVS and FQNEAQ. The CDR3 covers 15 residues. V lost 5 bases and J lost 5; bases outside the gene matches: 7. The CDR3 loop is CASSRGQGAGETQYF. The CDR3 DNA is TGTGCCAGCAGCCGAGGACAGGGGGCGGGGGAGACCCAGTACTTC.